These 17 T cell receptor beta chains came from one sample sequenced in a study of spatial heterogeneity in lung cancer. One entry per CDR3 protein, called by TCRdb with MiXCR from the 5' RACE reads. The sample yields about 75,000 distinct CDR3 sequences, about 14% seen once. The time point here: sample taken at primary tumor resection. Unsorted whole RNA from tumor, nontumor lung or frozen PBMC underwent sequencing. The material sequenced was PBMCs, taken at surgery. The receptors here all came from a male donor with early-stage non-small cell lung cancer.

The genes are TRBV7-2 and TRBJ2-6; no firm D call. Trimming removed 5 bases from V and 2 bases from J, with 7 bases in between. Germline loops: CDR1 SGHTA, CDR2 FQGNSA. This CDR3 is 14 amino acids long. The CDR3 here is CASSPRTGANVLTF. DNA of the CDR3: TGTGCCAGCAGCCCGAGAACTGGGGCCAACGTCCTGACTTTC.

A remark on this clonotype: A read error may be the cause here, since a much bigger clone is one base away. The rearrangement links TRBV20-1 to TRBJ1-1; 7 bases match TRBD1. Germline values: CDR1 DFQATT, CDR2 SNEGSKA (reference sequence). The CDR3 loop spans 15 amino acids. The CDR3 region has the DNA TGCAGTGCTAGCCAGGGGGGCGGTATCAGCACTGAAGCTTACTTT. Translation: CSASQGGGISTEAYF.

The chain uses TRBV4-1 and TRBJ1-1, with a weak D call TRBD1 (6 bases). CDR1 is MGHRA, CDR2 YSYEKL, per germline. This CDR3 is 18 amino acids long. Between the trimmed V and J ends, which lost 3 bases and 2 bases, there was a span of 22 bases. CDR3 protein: CASSQASAGGTLNTEAFF. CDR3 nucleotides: TGCGCCAGCAGCCAGGCTTCTGCCGGGGGGACACTAAACACTGAAGCTTTCTTT.

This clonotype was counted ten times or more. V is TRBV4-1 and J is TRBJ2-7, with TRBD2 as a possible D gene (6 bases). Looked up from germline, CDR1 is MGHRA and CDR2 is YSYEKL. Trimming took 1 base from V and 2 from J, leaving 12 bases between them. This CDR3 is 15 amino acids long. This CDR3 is CASSQGWEAPYEQYF. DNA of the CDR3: TGCGCCAGCAGCCAAGGGTGGGAGGCCCCCTACGAGCAGTACTTC.

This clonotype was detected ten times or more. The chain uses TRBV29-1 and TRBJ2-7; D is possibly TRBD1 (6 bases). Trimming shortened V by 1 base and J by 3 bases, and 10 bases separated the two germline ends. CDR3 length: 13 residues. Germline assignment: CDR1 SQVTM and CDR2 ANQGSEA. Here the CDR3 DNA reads TGCAGCGTTGAAGGGCAGGGGAACTACGAGCAGTACTTC. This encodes CSVEGQGNYEQYF.

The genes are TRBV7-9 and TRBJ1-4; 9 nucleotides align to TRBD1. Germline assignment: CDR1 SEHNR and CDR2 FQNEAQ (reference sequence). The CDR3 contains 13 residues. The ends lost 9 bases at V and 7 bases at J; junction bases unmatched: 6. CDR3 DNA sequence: TGTGCCAGTTCGGACAGGGGAGGTGAAAAACTGTTTTTT. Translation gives CASSDRGGEKLFF. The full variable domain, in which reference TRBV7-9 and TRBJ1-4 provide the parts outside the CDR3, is DTGVSQNPRHKITKRGQNVTFRCDPISEHNRLYWYRQTLGQGPEFLTYFQNEAQLEKSRLLSDRFSAERPKGSFSTLEIQRTEQGDSAMYLCASSDRGGEKLFFGSGTQLSVL.

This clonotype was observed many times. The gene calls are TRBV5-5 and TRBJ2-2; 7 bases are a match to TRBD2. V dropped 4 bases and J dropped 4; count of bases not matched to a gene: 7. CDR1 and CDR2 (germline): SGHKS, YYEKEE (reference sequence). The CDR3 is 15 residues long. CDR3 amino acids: CASSRLAGATGELFF. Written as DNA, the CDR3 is TGTGCCAGCAGCCGACTAGCTGGGGCCACCGGGGAGCTGTTTTTT.

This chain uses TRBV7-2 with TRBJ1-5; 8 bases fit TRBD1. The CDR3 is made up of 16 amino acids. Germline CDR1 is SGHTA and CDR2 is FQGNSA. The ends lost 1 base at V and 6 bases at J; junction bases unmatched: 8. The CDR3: CASSLVGQGACQPQHF. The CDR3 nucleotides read TGTGCCAGCAGCTTAGTCGGGCAGGGGGCATGTCAGCCCCAGCATTTT.

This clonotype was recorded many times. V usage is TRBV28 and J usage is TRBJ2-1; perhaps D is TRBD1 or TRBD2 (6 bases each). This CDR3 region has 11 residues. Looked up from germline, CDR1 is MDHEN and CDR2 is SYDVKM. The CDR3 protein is CAILGGSEQFF. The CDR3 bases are TGTGCTATCCTCGGGGGCAGTGAGCAGTTCTTC.

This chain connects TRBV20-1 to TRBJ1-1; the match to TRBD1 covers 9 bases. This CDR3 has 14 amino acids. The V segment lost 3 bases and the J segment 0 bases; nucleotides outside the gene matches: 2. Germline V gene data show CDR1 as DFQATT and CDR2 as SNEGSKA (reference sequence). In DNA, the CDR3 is TGCAGTGCTAGTGGGACAGGGCTGAACACTGAAGCTTTCTTT. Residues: CSASGTGLNTEAFF.

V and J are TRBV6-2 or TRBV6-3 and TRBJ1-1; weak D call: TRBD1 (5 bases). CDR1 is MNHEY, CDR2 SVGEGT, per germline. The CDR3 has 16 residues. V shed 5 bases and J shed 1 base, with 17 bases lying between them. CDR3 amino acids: CASSTPGLGPNTEAFF. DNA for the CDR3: TGTGCCAGCAGTACCCCCGGGTTGGGACCGAACACTGAAGCTTTCTTT.

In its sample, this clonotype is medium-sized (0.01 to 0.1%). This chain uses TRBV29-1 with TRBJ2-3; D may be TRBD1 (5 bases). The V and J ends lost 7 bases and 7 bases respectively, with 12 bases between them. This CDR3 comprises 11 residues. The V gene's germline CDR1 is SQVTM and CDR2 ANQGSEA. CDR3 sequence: CSGVDSYTQYF. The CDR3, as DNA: TGCAGCGGGGTTGACAGTTATACGCAGTATTTT.

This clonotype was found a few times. The CDR3 reads CASSEGGRNNEQFF. The CDR3 DNA reads TGCGCCAGCAGCGAGGGAGGCCGAAACAATGAGCAGTTCTTC. The gene calls are TRBV5-1 and TRBJ2-1, with a possible D match to TRBD2 (6 bases). CDR3 size: 14 residues. Trimming shortened V by 4 bases and J by 5 bases, and 13 bases separated the two germline ends. Germline V gene sequence: CDR1 SGHRS, CDR2 YFSETQ.

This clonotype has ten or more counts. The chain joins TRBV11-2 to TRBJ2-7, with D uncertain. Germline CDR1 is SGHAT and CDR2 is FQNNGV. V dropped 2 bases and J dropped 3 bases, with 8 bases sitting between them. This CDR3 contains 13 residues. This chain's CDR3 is CASSLTRIYEQYF. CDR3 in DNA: TGTGCCAGCAGCTTAACCAGAATCTACGAGCAGTACTTC.

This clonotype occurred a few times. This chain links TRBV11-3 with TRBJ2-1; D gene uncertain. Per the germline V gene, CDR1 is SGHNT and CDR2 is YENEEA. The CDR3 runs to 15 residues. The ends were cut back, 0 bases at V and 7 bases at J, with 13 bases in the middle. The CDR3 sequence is CASSLDGQVWNEQFF. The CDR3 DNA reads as TGTGCCAGCAGCTTAGATGGGCAGGTGTGGAATGAGCAGTTCTTC.

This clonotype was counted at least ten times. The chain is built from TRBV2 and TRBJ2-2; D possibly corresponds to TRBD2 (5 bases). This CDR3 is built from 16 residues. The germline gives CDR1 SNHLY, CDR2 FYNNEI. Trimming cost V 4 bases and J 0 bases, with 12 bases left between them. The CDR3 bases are TGTGCCAGCAGTGTGGAGGACGTTGCGAACACCGGGGAGCTGTTTTTT. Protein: CASSVEDVANTGELFF.

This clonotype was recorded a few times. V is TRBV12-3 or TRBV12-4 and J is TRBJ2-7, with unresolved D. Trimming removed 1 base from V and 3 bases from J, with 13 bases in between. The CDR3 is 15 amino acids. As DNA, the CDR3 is TGTGCCAGCAGTTTAGTAACACCCTCGTTCTACGAGCAGTACTTC. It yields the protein CASSLVTPSFYEQYF.